This TCR beta chain was found in a study of technical replicates of blood from a few donors. Repertoires were generated with immunoSEQ multiplex PCR, while TCRdb's copy carries only in-frame clones and drops some. This sample has tens of thousands of clones, with 90% to 95% found just once. This CDR3 has 18 amino acids. V lost 7 bases, J lost 2 bases, and 24 bases lay in between. Germline values: CDR1 LNHDA, CDR2 SQIVND (reference sequence). The TCR was taken from a human donor in good health. The sequenced sample was T cells isolated from PBMCs. The chain employs TRBV19 and TRBJ1-3; no clear D gene. The DNA for the CDR3 is TGTGCCAGTACCGCGGTCCACGGCGGCCAAACTACTGGAAACACCATATATTTT. This codes for CASTAVHGGQTTGNTIYF.